This T cell receptor (beta chain) appears in the sequencing data of a study of identifying expanded T cells in peripheral blood. Study findings and constraints: Over two and four weeks, about 15 and 19 clones changed, versus roughly 1.1 between replicates. Variance in clone template counts between approximately 2-week samples significantly increased with total template count across all healthy donors.

The CDR3 loop spans 15 amino acids. V lost 7 bases and J lost 4, with 19 bases in between. Germline CDR1 is SGHAT and CDR2 is FQNNGV. Collection occurred without any documented infections or immune events in donors. A word on this clone: Its target is unknown.

Data came from immunoSEQ multiplex PCR; TCRdb stores just in-frame clones and leaves some out. The sample shows about 94,000 clones, over 75% of them seen only once. The sequencing sample was made of blood. The receptor was derived from a person aged 18 to 75 in good health. J is TRBJ1-2 and V is TRBV11-2; D is possibly TRBD1 (6 bases). The CDR3 sequence: CASTLNRGASYGYTF. The CDR3 region has the DNA TGTGCCAGCACCCTTAATAGGGGGGCGTCCTATGGCTACACCTTC.